Sequencing of this T cell receptor beta chain was carried out in a study of identical twins. Germline V gene lookup returns CDR1 SGHRS and CDR2 YFSETQ. The CDR3 contains 14 residues. TCRdb fed the 5' RACE reads into MiXCR, producing one record per CDR3 protein. Here the sample spans about 190,000 distinct CDR3 sequences, about a sixth being singletons. This clonotype came up many times. One junction end disagrees with the germline gene, perhaps due to a read error. These data are also associated with another study on T cells expressing NK-cell markers. From that study: Dominant NKG2C+ clonotype frequencies of about 1.0-7.0% of CD8+ T cells were measured in about 6 donors.

The genes are TRBV5-1 and TRBJ1-1; D possibly corresponds to TRBD1 (6 bases). This clonotype was sampled from a woman under 30 in good health. Input material: CD8+ T cells sorted from blood. The CDR3 region has the DNA TGTGCCAGCAGTTTGGGCAGGGGGAACACTGAAGCTTTCTTT. It is translated as CASSLGRGNTEAFF.